The rows below give T cell receptor beta chains drawn from one sample of a study of blood T cell repertoires in COVID-19. Method: immunoSEQ multiplex PCR; TCRdb's copy keeps in-frame clones and lacks some. Seen here are about 140,000 clones, approximately 84% observed once, and the top ten hold over 7%. The sample comprised peripheral blood. These receptor sequences come from a human donor in a cohort sampled during active COVID-19. Each CDR3 is given with its conserved first and last residue. The D gene is left open where the match is weak. Expanded clones get a size class; other rows say once, few or many, or leave the size out.

size,J,D,V,length,DNA,CDR3
NA,TRBJ2-1,TRBD2,TRBV20-1,15,TGCAGTGCTAGTTCCCCGGGACTAGGGTACAATGAGCAGTTCTTC,CSASSPGLGYNEQFF
NA,TRBJ1-2,TRBD1,TRBV2,13,TGTGCCAGCAGGGGAGACAGGGGGCTCGGCTACACCTTC,CASRGDRGLGYTF
NA,TRBJ1-1,NA,TRBV4-2,14,TGTGCCAGCAGCCAAATGGGACAGAACACTGAAGCTTTCTTT,CASSQMGQNTEAFF
few,TRBJ1-2,NA,TRBV18,15,TGTGCCAGCTCACCATTCAACAGGGAGTGGGGCGGCTACACCTTC,CASSPFNREWGGYTF
NA,TRBJ2-3,TRBD2,TRBV2,14,TGTGCCAGTCAGCTAGCGGGGGCTAGAGATACGCAGTATTTT,CASQLAGARDTQYF
NA,TRBJ2-2,NA,TRBV27,14,TGTGCCAGCACCTTGGGGGGGGCCACCGGGGAGCTGTTTTTT,CASTLGGATGELFF
NA,TRBJ2-5,NA,TRBV7-2,13,TGTGCCAGCAGCTTAGGGGGCCCGGAGACCCAGTACTTC,CASSLGGPETQYF
NA,TRBJ1-2,TRBD1,TRBV2,13,TGTGCCAGCTCGCGACAGGGGGCGGTTGGCTACACCTTC,CASSRQGAVGYTF
NA,TRBJ2-3,TRBD2,TRBV27,16,TGTGCCAGCAGTTTACCCGGGCTAGCGGGGACAGATACGCAGTATTTT,CASSLPGLAGTDTQYF
NA,TRBJ2-1,NA,TRBV27,12,TGTGCCAGCAGTCCAGGGAAAAATGAGCAGTTCTTC,CASSPGKNEQFF